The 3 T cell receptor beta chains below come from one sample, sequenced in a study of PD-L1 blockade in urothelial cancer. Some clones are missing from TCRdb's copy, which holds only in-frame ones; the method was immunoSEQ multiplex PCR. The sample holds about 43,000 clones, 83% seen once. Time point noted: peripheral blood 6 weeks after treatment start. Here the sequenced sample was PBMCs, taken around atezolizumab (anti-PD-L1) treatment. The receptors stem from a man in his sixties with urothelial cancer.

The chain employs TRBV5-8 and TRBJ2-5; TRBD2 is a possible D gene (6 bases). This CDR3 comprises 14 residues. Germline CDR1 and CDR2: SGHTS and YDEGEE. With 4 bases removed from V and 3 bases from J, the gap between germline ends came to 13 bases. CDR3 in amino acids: CASSRRAREETQYF. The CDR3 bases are TGTGCCAGCAGCCGGAGGGCGAGGGAAGAGACCCAGTACTTC. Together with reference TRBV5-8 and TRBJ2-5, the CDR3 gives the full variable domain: EAGVTQSPTHLIKTRGQQATLRCSPISGHTSVYWYQQALGLGLQFLLWYDEGEERNRGNFPPRFSGRQFPNYSSELNVNALELEDSALYLCASSRRAREETQYFGPGTRLLVL.

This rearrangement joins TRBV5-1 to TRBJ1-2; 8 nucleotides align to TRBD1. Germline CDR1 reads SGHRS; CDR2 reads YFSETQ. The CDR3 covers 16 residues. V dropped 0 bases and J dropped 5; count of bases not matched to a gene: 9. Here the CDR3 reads CASSLEAGGANYGYTF. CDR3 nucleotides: TGCGCCAGCAGCTTGGAGGCAGGGGGCGCAAATTATGGCTACACCTTC. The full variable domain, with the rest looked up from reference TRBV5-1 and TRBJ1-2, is KAGVTQTPRYLIKTRGQQVTLSCSPISGHRSVSWYQQTPGQGLQFLFEYFSETQRNKGNFPGRFSGRQFSNSRSEMNVSTLELGDSALYLCASSLEAGGANYGYTFGSGTRLTVV.

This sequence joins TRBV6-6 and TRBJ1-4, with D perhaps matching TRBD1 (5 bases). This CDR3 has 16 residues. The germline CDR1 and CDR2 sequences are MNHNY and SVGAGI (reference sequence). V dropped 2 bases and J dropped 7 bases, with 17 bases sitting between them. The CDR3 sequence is CASSYPKGVNGEKLFF. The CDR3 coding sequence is TGTGCCAGCAGTTACCCCAAAGGGGTAAACGGTGAAAAACTGTTTTTT.